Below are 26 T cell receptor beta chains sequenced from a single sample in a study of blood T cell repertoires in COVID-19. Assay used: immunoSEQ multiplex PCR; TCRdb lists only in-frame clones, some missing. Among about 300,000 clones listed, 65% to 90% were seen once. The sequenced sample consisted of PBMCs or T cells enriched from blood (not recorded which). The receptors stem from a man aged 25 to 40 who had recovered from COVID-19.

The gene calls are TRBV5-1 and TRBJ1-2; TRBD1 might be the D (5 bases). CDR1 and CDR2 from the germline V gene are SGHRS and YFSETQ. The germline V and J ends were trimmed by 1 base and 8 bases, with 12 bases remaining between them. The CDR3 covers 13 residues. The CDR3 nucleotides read TGCGCCAGCAGCTTGCAAGGGGCGGTGGGCTACACCTTC. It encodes CASSLQGAVGYTF.

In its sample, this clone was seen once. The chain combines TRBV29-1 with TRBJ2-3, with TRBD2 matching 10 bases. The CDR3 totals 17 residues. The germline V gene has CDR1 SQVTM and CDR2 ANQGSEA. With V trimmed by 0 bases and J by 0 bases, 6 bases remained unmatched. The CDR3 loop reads CSVEDPGLAVSTDTQYF. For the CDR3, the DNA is TGCAGCGTTGAAGATCCCGGACTAGCGGTGAGCACAGATACGCAGTATTTT.

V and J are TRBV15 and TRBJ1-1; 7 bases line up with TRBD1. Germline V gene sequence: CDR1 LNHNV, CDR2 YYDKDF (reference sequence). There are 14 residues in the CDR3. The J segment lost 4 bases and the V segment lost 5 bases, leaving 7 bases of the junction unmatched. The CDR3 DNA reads TGTGCCACCAGCCGCAGGGGGTTGGGCACTGAAGCTTTCTTT. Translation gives CATSRRGLGTEAFF.

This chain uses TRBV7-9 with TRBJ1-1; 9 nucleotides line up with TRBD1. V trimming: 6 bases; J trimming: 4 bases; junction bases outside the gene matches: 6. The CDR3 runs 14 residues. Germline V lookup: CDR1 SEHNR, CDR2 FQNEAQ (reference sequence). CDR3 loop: CASRPGTGRTEAFF. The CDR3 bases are TGTGCCAGCAGACCAGGGACAGGGCGCACTGAAGCTTTCTTT.

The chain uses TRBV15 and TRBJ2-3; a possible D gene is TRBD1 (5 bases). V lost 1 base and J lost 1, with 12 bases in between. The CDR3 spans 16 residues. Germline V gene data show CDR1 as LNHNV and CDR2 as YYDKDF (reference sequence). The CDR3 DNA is TGTGCCACCAGCAGAGCCCAGGGCGAAGGCACAGATACGCAGTATTTT. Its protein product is CATSRAQGEGTDTQYF.

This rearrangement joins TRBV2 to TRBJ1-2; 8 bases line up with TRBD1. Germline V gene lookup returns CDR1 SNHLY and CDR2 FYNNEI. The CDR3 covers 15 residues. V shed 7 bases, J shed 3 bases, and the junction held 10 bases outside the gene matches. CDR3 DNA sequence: TGTGCCAGCATGGACAGGGCCGACGGGGACTATGGCTACACCTTC. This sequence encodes CASMDRADGDYGYTF.

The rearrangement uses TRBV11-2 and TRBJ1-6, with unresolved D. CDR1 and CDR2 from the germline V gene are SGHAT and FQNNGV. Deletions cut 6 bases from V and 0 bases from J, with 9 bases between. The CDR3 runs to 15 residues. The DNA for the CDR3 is TGTGCCAGCAGGGCAGGCAGCTCCTATAATTCACCCCTCCACTTT. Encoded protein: CASRAGSSYNSPLHF. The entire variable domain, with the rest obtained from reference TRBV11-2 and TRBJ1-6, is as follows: EAGVAQSPRYKIIEKRQSVAFWCNPISGHATLYWYQQILGQGPKLLIQFQNNGVVDDSQLPKDRFSAERLKGVDSTLKIQPAKLEDSAVYLCASRAGSSYNSPLHFGNGTRLTVT.

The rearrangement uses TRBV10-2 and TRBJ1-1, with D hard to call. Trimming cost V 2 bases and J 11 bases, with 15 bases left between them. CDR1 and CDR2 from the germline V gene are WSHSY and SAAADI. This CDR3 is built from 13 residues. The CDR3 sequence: CASSESGSLRAFF. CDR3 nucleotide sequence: TGCGCCAGCAGTGAGAGTGGCAGTCTGCGGGCTTTCTTT.

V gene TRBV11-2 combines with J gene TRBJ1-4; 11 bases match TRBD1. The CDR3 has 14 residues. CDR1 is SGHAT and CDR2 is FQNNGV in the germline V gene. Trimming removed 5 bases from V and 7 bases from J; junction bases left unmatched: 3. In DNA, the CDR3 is TGTGCCAGCAGCATGGACAGGGGGCTTGAAAAACTGTTTTTT. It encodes CASSMDRGLEKLFF.

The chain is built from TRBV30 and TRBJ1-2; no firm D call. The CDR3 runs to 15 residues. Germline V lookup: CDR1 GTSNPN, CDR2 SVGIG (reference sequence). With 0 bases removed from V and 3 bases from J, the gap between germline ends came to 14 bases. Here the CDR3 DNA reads TGTGCCTGGAGTGTGGGCACATTGGTCGACTATGGCTACACCTTC. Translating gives CAWSVGTLVDYGYTF.

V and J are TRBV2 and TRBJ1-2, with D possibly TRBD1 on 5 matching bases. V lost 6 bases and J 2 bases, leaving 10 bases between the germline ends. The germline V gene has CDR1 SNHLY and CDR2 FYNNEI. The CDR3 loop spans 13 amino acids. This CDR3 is CASRLTVNYGYTF. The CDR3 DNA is TGTGCCAGCAGACTGACAGTCAACTATGGCTACACCTTC. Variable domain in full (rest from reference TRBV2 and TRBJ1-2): EPEVTQTPSHQVTQMGQEVILRCVPISNHLYFYWYRQILGQKVEFLVSFYNNEISEKSEIFDDQFSVERPDGSNFTLKIRSTKLEDSAMYFCASRLTVNYGYTFGSGTRLTVV.

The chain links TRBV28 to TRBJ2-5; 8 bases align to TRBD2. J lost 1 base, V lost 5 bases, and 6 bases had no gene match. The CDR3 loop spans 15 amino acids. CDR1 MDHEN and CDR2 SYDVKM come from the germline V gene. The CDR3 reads CASSPPGGGQETQYF. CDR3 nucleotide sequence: TGTGCCAGCAGTCCCCCGGGGGGGGGCCAAGAGACCCAGTACTTC.

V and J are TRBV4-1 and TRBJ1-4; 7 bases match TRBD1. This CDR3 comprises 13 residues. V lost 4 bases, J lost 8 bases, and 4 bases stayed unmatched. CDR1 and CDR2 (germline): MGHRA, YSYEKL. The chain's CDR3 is CASSPQTGEKLFF. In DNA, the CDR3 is TGCGCCAGCAGCCCTCAGACAGGGGAAAAACTGTTTTTT.

For the CDR3, the DNA is TGTGCCAGCAGCTTGTTGACTAGCGGACAAGAGACCCAGTACTTC. Its translation is CASSLLTSGQETQYF. The rearrangement uses TRBV5-4 and TRBJ2-5; 9 positions agree with TRBD2. Per germline, CDR1 SGHNT and CDR2 YYREEE (reference sequence). The V and J ends lost 1 base and 2 bases, in that order; junction bases with no gene match: 3. CDR3 length: 15 amino acids.

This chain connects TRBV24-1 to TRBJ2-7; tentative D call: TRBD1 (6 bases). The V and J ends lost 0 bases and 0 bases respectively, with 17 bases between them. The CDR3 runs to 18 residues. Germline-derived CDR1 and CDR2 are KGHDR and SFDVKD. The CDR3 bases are TGTGCCACCAGTGATTTGCGTCTGGACAGAGAGAGCTCCTACGAGCAGTACTTC. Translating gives CATSDLRLDRESSYEQYF.

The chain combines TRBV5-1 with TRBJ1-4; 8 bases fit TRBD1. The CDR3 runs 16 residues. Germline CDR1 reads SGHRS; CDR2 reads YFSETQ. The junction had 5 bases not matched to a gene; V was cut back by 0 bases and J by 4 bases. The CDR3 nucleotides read TGCGCCAGCAGCTTGGAGGCGACAGGGGTTAATGAAAAACTGTTTTTT. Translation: CASSLEATGVNEKLFF.

CDR3 loop: CASSQDVDRGKSPLHF. DNA of the CDR3: TGTGCCAGCAGCCAAGATGTGGACAGGGGGAAGTCACCCCTCCACTTT. The chain has TRBV4-2 and TRBJ1-6; TRBD1 aligns across 10 bases. Germline CDR1 and CDR2: LGHNA and YNFKEQ. The CDR3 spans 16 residues. After removal of 0 bases from V and 10 bases from J, the junction contained 6 bases not matched to a gene.

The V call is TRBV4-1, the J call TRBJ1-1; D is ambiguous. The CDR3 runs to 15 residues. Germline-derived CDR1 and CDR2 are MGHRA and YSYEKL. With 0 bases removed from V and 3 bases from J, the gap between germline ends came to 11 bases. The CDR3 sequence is CASSQEPEVDTEAFF. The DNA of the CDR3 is TGCGCCAGCAGCCAAGAACCCGAGGTCGACACTGAAGCTTTCTTT.

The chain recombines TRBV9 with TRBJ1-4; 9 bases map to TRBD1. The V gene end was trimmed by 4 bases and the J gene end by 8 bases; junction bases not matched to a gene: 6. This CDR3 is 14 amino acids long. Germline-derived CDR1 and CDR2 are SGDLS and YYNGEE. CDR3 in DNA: TGTGCCAGCAGCCTGGGACAGGGATACGAAAAACTGTTTTTT. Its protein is CASSLGQGYEKLFF. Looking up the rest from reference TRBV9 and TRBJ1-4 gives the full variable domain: DSGVTQTPKHLITATGQRVTLRCSPRSGDLSVYWYQQSLDQGLQFLIQYYNGEERAKGNILERFSAQQFPDLHSELNLSSLELGDSALYFCASSLGQGYEKLFFGSGTQLSVL.

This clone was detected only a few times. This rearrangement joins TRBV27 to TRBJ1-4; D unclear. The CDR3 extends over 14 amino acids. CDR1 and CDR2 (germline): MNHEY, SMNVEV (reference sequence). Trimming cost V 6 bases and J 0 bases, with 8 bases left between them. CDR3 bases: TGTGCCAGCAGATCGTATGCAACTAATGAAAAACTGTTTTTT. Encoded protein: CASRSYATNEKLFF.

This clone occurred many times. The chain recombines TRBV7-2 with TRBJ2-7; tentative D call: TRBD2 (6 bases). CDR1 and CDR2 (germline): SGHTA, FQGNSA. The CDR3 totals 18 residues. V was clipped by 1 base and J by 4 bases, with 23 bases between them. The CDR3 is CASSLVTRGPDYIYEQYF. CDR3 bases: TGTGCCAGCAGCTTAGTCACAAGGGGACCGGACTACATATACGAGCAGTACTTC.

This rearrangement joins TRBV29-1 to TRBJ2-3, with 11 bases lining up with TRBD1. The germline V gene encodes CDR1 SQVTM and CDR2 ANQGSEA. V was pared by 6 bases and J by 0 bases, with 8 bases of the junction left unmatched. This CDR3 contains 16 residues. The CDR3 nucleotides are TGCAGCGTCAAGGACAGGGGGCCATCTAGCACAGATACGCAGTATTTT. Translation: CSVKDRGPSSTDTQYF.

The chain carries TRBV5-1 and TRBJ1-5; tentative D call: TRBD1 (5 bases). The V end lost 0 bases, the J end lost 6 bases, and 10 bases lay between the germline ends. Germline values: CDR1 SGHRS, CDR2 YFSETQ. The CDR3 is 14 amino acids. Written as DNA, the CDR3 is TGCGCCAGCAGCTTGGAAGGGGCTGCTCAGCCCCAGCATTTT. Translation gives CASSLEGAAQPQHF.

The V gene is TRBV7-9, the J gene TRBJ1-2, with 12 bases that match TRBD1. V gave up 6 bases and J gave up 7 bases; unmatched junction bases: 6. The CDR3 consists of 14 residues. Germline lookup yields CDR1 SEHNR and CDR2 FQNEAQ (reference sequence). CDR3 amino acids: CASRAGTGGSGYTF. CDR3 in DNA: TGTGCCAGCAGAGCCGGGACAGGGGGCTCTGGCTACACCTTC. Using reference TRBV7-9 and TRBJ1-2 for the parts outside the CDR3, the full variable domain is DTGVSQNPRHKITKRGQNVTFRCDPISEHNRLYWYRQTLGQGPEFLTYFQNEAQLEKSRLLSDRFSAERPKGSFSTLEIQRTEQGDSAMYLCASRAGTGGSGYTFGSGTRLTVV.

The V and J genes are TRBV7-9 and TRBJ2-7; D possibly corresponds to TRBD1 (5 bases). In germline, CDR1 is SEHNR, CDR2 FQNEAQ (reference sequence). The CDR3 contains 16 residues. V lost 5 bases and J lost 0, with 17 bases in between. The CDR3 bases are TGTGCCAGCAGCCCGGTCGGCGGCAGGGACTCCTACGAGCAGTACTTC. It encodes CASSPVGGRDSYEQYF.

CDR3 sequence: CASSLWSGGLEQFF. The CDR3 DNA sequence: TGTGCCAGCAGTTTGTGGAGCGGGGGGCTCGAGCAGTTCTTC. This chain links TRBV28 with TRBJ2-1; 9 positions match TRBD2. This CDR3 contains 14 residues. After removal of 3 bases from V and 10 bases from J, the junction contained 7 bases not matched to a gene. Germline lookup yields CDR1 MDHEN and CDR2 SYDVKM. The full variable domain, its missing parts supplied by reference TRBV28 and TRBJ2-1, is DVKVTQSSRYLVKRTGEKVFLECVQDMDHENMFWYRQDPGLGLRLIYFSYDVKMKEKGDIPEGYSVSREKKERFSLILESASTNQTSMYLCASSLWSGGLEQFFGPGTRLTVL.